This T cell receptor (beta chain) was profiled in a study of blood T cell repertoires in COVID-19. Study overall: Acute-phase and convalescent COVID-19 samples originated in the United States, Italy and Spain. Sample material is recorded as cDNA or gDNA derived from T cells, B-cell-depleted T cells, or PBMCs.

The CDR3 length is 16 residues. With 4 bases removed from V and 2 bases from J, the gap between germline ends came to 19 bases. CDR1 and CDR2 from the germline V gene are SGHRS and YFSETQ. In the authors' methods: Nucleated cell counts were estimated from reference gene primer amplification. This table comes from immunoSEQ multiplex PCR, and its TCRdb copy is limited to in-frame clones, with some not included. V and J calls plus clone size are reproduced from that table; the DNA served to infer D and trimming. The data show fewer than 350,000 clones, over 75% seen once. The chain has TRBV5-1 and TRBJ2-7; tentatively, D is TRBD1 (6 bases). The TCR was taken from a man aged 18 to 35 with active or convalescent COVID-19. Sequencing input: peripheral blood. CDR3 nucleotides: TGCGCCAGCAGCCCCACCTCACTCGGACAGACCTACGAGCAGTACTTC. Translation: CASSPTSLGQTYEQYF.